These 24 T cell receptor beta chains were all obtained from the same sample, sequenced in a study of blood T cell repertoires in COVID-19. Assay: immunoSEQ multiplex PCR; the TCRdb copy retains only in-frame clones and omits some. The repertoire holds approximately 25,000 clones, with 75% to 90% as singletons. The source material was peripheral blood. The receptors originated from a human donor in a cohort sampled during active COVID-19.

This chain uses TRBV5-4 with TRBJ2-3, with 12 bases aligning to TRBD2. CDR1 is SGHNT, CDR2 YYREEE, per germline (reference sequence). The CDR3 extends over 16 amino acids. Germline trimming cut 2 bases from V and 1 base from J; bases unmatched to any gene: 2. The chain's CDR3 is CASSFRLAGGTDTQYF. CDR3 nucleotide sequence: TGTGCCAGCAGCTTTCGACTAGCGGGAGGCACAGATACGCAGTATTTT.

A few counts support this clone. Within the sample, other DNA sequences also encode this same CDR3. The chain recombines TRBV5-4 with TRBJ1-6, with D perhaps matching TRBD1 (5 bases). Germline CDR1 is SGHNT and CDR2 is YYREEE (reference sequence). With 0 bases removed from V and 9 bases from J, the gap between germline ends came to 16 bases. The CDR3 loop spans 16 amino acids. CDR3 bases: TGTGCCAGCAGCTTGGATCGAGGCAGGGAAGGTTCACCCCTCCACTTT. Translated, it gives CASSLDRGREGSPLHF.

V usage is TRBV19 and J usage is TRBJ2-2; 10 bases agree with TRBD1. There are 15 residues in the CDR3. The ends lost 10 bases at V and 9 bases at J; junction bases unmatched: 14. The germline V gene encodes CDR1 LNHDA and CDR2 SQIVND (reference sequence). CDR3 sequence reads: CATTAPGQGHRELFF. Written as DNA, the CDR3 is TGTGCCACAACAGCCCCGGGACAGGGGCACCGGGAGCTGTTTTTT.

This clone qualifies as medium-sized (0.01 to 0.1%). This sequence joins TRBV11-3 and TRBJ2-2; 8 nucleotides match TRBD2. CDR1 and CDR2 from the germline V gene are SGHNT and YENEEA. V dropped 8 bases and J dropped 7; count of bases not matched to a gene: 12. The CDR3 covers 15 residues. CDR3 nucleotide sequence: TGTGCCAGCGCCGGGAGGGCCGTCTATAACGGGGAGCTGTTTTTT. Translation gives CASAGRAVYNGELFF.

V gene TRBV27 combines with J gene TRBJ2-1; 11 bases align to TRBD2. The CDR3 has 15 residues. The V and J ends lost 2 bases and 6 bases, in that order; junction bases with no gene match: 3. CDR1 MNHEY and CDR2 SMNVEV come from the germline V gene (reference sequence). The CDR3, as DNA: TGTGCCAGCAGTTTAGGGACTAGCGGAGTCAATGAGCAGTTCTTC. As protein: CASSLGTSGVNEQFF.

This sequence joins TRBV27 and TRBJ2-1; 16 bases line up with TRBD2. CDR1 and CDR2 (germline): MNHEY, SMNVEV (reference sequence). The CDR3 contains 19 residues. After removal of 2 bases from V and 2 bases from J, the junction contained 6 bases not matched to a gene. CDR3 loop: CASSLRPGTSGGAYNEQFF. The DNA of the CDR3 is TGTGCCAGCAGTTTAAGACCGGGGACTAGCGGGGGGGCCTACAATGAGCAGTTCTTC.

The chain links TRBV6-4 to TRBJ1-1; TRBD1 matches at 8 bases. CDR1 is MRHNA, CDR2 SNTAGT, per germline. After removal of 4 bases from V and 4 bases from J, the junction contained 5 bases not matched to a gene. The CDR3 loop spans 14 amino acids. The CDR3 region has the DNA TGTGCCAGCAGTGCACAGGGGGATAGCACTGAAGCTTTCTTT. This sequence encodes CASSAQGDSTEAFF.

The J gene is TRBJ2-7, the V gene TRBV27; 8 bases are shared with TRBD1. CDR1 and CDR2 from the germline V gene are MNHEY and SMNVEV (reference sequence). The CDR3 length is 13 residues. V lost 10 bases, J lost 5 bases, and 10 bases stayed unmatched. The CDR3 region has the DNA TGTGCCATCCAGGGGGCACCTACCCACGAGCAGTACTTC. This encodes CAIQGAPTHEQYF.

The chain combines TRBV5-1 with TRBJ2-7; the D gene is possibly TRBD2 (6 bases). The CDR3 has 14 residues. Germline assignment: CDR1 SGHRS and CDR2 YFSETQ. Trimming removed 1 base from V and 5 bases from J, with 13 bases in between. CDR3 in amino acids: CASSLSGVNNEQYF. As DNA, the CDR3 is TGCGCCAGCAGCTTGTCGGGAGTAAATAACGAGCAGTACTTC.

V gene TRBV24-1 combines with J gene TRBJ1-1; possible D gene TRBD1, 5 bases. Between the trimmed V and J ends, which lost 4 bases and 1 base, there was a span of 12 bases. Germline V gene data show CDR1 as KGHDR and CDR2 as SFDVKD. The CDR3 is 15 residues long. CDR3 sequence reads: CATSDPTRGNTEAFF. In nucleotides, the CDR3 is TGTGCCACCAGTGACCCGACAAGGGGGAACACTGAAGCTTTCTTT.

This clone was seen only once. The V gene is TRBV5-1, the J gene TRBJ2-7; TRBD2 matches 10 bases. The CDR3 totals 22 residues. Germline values: CDR1 SGHRS, CDR2 YFSETQ. The junction had 26 bases not matched to a gene; V was cut back by 4 bases and J by 1 base. This CDR3 is CASSLTTGVEGSSGRSSYEQYF. CDR3 bases: TGCGCCAGCAGCCTTACCACGGGAGTTGAGGGAAGTAGCGGGAGGTCTTCCTACGAGCAGTACTTC.

The DNA for the CDR3 is TGCGCCAGCAGCTCCACTAGCGGGTCCTACGAGCAGTACTTC. Its translation is CASSSTSGSYEQYF. V usage is TRBV5-1 and J usage is TRBJ2-7; the match to TRBD2 covers 9 bases. Germline V gene lookup returns CDR1 SGHRS and CDR2 YFSETQ. The CDR3 loop spans 14 amino acids. J lost 1 base, V lost 3 bases, and 2 bases had no gene match.

The chain uses TRBV2 and TRBJ1-2; D not certain. Looked up from germline, CDR1 is SNHLY and CDR2 is FYNNEI. There are 13 residues in the CDR3. Trimming stripped 4 bases from V and 4 bases from J, with 10 bases between. The DNA for the CDR3 is TGTGCCAGCAGTGTCACAGTAATCTATGGCTACACCTTC. This translates into CASSVTVIYGYTF.

V gene TRBV9 combines with J gene TRBJ2-3, with D uncertain. The CDR3 totals 16 residues. Between the trimmed V and J ends, which lost 4 bases and 0 bases, there was a span of 15 bases. Germline V CDR1 and CDR2: SGDLS, YYNGEE. As DNA, the CDR3 is TGTGCCAGCAGCACTGACTCGGAAACTAGCACAGATACGCAGTATTTT. Translating gives CASSTDSETSTDTQYF.

The chain is built from TRBV2 and TRBJ2-5, with D unclear. V gave up 3 bases and J gave up 4 bases, with 6 bases separating them. The CDR3 has 12 amino acids. CDR1 SNHLY and CDR2 FYNNEI come from the germline V gene. The CDR3 DNA reads as TGTGCCAGCAGTGACGGTGGAGAGACCCAGTACTTC. As protein: CASSDGGETQYF.

In this sample, this clone turned up once. The J gene is TRBJ1-2, the V gene TRBV29-1, with 11 bases that match TRBD1. The CDR3 extends over 14 amino acids. After removal of 6 bases from V and 2 bases from J, the junction contained 5 bases not matched to a gene. The germline CDR1 and CDR2 sequences are SQVTM and ANQGSEA. CDR3 bases: TGCAGCGTAGGCGGACAGGGGGCGAACTATGGCTACACCTTC. Its translation: CSVGGQGANYGYTF.

By share, this clone ranks as medium-sized. The gene calls are TRBV7-6 and TRBJ2-6; 11 bases line up with TRBD2. The germline CDR1 and CDR2 sequences are SGHVS and FNYEAQ. V lost 1 base to trimming and J lost 2 bases; unmatched junction nucleotides: 7. The CDR3 totals 19 residues. CDR3 nucleotides: TGTGCCAGCAGCTTAGGGGATAGCGGGAGGGCCCCTGGGGCCAACGTCCTGACTTTC. Translated, it gives CASSLGDSGRAPGANVLTF.

The gene calls are TRBV5-1 and TRBJ1-4, with TRBD1 as a possible D gene (5 bases). Germline values: CDR1 SGHRS, CDR2 YFSETQ. The CDR3 spans 14 residues. V was pared by 1 base and J by 4 bases, with 8 bases between. In DNA, the CDR3 is TGCGCCAGCAGCTTGAACGGGGGTAATGAAAAACTGTTTTTT. Its protein is CASSLNGGNEKLFF.

Only one count was recorded for this clone. The V call is TRBV3-1 (or the pseudogene TRBV3-2), the J call TRBJ2-1; no reliable D call. This CDR3 has 17 residues. CDR1 is LGHDT and CDR2 is YNNKEL in the germline V gene (reference sequence). V lost 1 base to trimming and J lost 0 bases, with 13 bases between them. CDR3 region: CASSQGLVASSYNEQFF. CDR3 sequence (DNA): TGTGCCAGCAGCCAAGGGTTGGTCGCGAGCTCCTACAATGAGCAGTTCTTC.

J is TRBJ2-1 and V is TRBV20-1; the D is unclear. V lost 3 bases and J lost 4, with 13 bases in between. This CDR3 contains 14 residues. CDR1 DFQATT and CDR2 SNEGSKA come from the germline V gene (reference sequence). The DNA of the CDR3 is TGCAGTGCTAGTCTGGCGGATCGGTACAATGAGCAGTTCTTC. Residues: CSASLADRYNEQFF.

This chain uses TRBV5-1 with TRBJ1-1; D is uncertain. V lost 0 bases to trimming and J lost 6 bases, with 15 bases between them. Per the germline V gene, CDR1 is SGHRS and CDR2 is YFSETQ. This CDR3 region has 15 residues. This CDR3 is CASSLAVGSYAEAFF. CDR3 nucleotide sequence: TGCGCCAGCAGCTTGGCCGTCGGGAGTTACGCTGAAGCTTTCTTT.

The chain uses TRBV6-6 and TRBJ1-3, with 10 bases fitting TRBD1. Germline CDR1 reads MNHNY; CDR2 reads SVGAGI (reference sequence). The V gene end was trimmed by 6 bases and the J gene end by 7 bases; junction bases not matched to a gene: 3. The CDR3 totals 13 residues. CDR3: CASRGGQGNTIYF. CDR3 DNA: TGTGCCAGCAGGGGGGGACAGGGGAACACCATATATTTT.

The rearrangement uses TRBV24-1 and TRBJ2-3, with 9 bases lining up with TRBD1. The CDR3 length is 14 residues. V trimming: 7 bases; J trimming: 4 bases; junction bases outside the gene matches: 5. Germline V gene lookup returns CDR1 KGHDR and CDR2 SFDVKD. CDR3 loop: CATRGTGISDTQYF. CDR3 sequence (DNA): TGTGCCACCAGGGGGACAGGGATATCAGATACGCAGTATTTT.

The chain joins TRBV5-4 to TRBJ2-2; a weak D match, TRBD2 (6 bases). Germline CDR1 is SGHNT and CDR2 is YYREEE (reference sequence). CDR3 length: 16 amino acids. V lost 2 bases and J lost 4, with 15 bases in between. This CDR3 is CASSFSSARGTGELFF. The CDR3 DNA follows: TGTGCCAGCAGCTTCTCTAGCGCCCGGGGCACCGGGGAGCTGTTTTTT. Drawing the rest from reference TRBV5-4 and TRBJ2-2, the complete variable domain is ETGVTQSPTHLIKTRGQQVTLRCSSQSGHNTVSWYQQALGQGPQFIFQYYREEENGRGNFPPRFSGLQFPNYSSELNVNALELDDSALYLCASSFSSARGTGELFFGEGSRLTVL.